This record looks at one T cell receptor beta chain sequence and its context. Its specificity is unknown. Russia was home to the donors, healthy Caucasian individuals aged roughly 6 to 100. The data stem from a study of blood T cells in healthy people across ages. Study-wide points: The study found more naive CD4+ cells and higher diversity in long-lived than aged donors.

Primed by a sample-barcoded 5' primer and a J-beta primer mix, a second PCR proceeded for roughly 7 to 11 cycles. Sequencing recovered at least 2.5 million CDR3-containing paired-end reads from each sample. TCRdb ran MiXCR on the 5' RACE reads and lists one entry per CDR3 protein. Of about 400,000 distinct CDR3 sequences in the sample, roughly half were seen once. Sequenced sample: blood. The TCR comes from a man in his 60s in good health.

The CDR3 loop reads CAWGGQLNEQYF. The CDR3 DNA reads TGTGCCTGGGGGGGACAGTTAAACGAGCAGTACTTC. This chain joins TRBV30 and TRBJ2-7; TRBD1 agrees at 7 bases. The CDR3 length is 12 residues. The V gene's germline CDR1 is GTSNPN and CDR2 SVGIG (reference sequence). Trimming took 5 bases from V and 5 from J; bases not matched to a gene: 6.